These 8 T cell receptor beta chains were sequenced from one sample in a study of OX40 agonist ivuxolimab in advanced cancers. Sequencing was performed with immunoSEQ multiplex PCR; in TCRdb, only in-frame clones are kept and a portion is missing. The sample has 40,000 to 45,000 clones, 91% seen once. The sequencing used CD4+ or CD8+ T cells sorted from blood, collected in a trial of the OX40 agonist ivuxolimab. The receptors derive from an adult with an advanced solid tumor such as melanoma, head and neck, liver or kidney cancer.

The J gene is TRBJ2-7, the V gene TRBV4-1, with TRBD2 identical over 9 bases. Germline CDR1 MGHRA, CDR2 YSYEKL. The V segment lost 4 bases and the J segment 3 bases; nucleotides outside the gene matches: 4. This CDR3 has 14 amino acids. CDR3: CASSLGTSYYEQYF. As DNA, the CDR3 is TGCGCCAGCAGCCTAGGGACTAGCTACTACGAGCAGTACTTC.

This clone appeared a single time. This sequence joins TRBV2 and TRBJ1-5, with D maybe TRBD1 (6 bases). V lost 9 bases and J lost 0, with 15 bases in between. CDR3 size: 15 residues. Germline CDR1 reads SNHLY; CDR2 reads FYNNEI. This CDR3 is CASRHGTNSNQPQHF. The CDR3 DNA reads TGTGCCAGTAGGCACGGGACAAATAGCAATCAGCCCCAGCATTTT.

The chain employs TRBV15 and TRBJ1-1; TRBD1 is a possible D gene (6 bases). This CDR3 has 15 amino acids. Germline-derived CDR1 and CDR2 are LNHNV and YYDKDF (reference sequence). Trimming cost V 3 bases and J 1 base, with 12 bases left between them. CDR3 bases: TGTGCCACCAGCAGGGCACGGACAGAGAACACTGAAGCTTTCTTT. It codes for CATSRARTENTEAFF.

J is TRBJ2-5 and V is TRBV7-3; 7 positions agree with TRBD2. This CDR3 region has 17 residues. After removal of 0 bases from V and 1 base from J, the junction contained 8 bases not matched to a gene. Per the germline V gene, CDR1 is SGHTA and CDR2 is FQGTGA. CDR3 sequence: CASSLTGSGTFQETQYF. The CDR3 nucleotides read TGTGCCAGCAGCTTAACCGGGAGCGGGACCTTCCAAGAGACCCAGTACTTC.

The gene calls are TRBV29-1 and TRBJ1-1, with unresolved D. The V gene lost 6 bases and the J gene lost 1 base, with 18 bases spanning the gap. The germline CDR1 and CDR2 sequences are SQVTM and ANQGSEA. CDR3 length equals 15 residues. As DNA, the CDR3 is TGCAGCGTGCCCCTTAGAGGACGGTGGAACACTGAAGCTTTCTTT. This encodes CSVPLRGRWNTEAFF.

V gene TRBV27 combines with J gene TRBJ1-1, with no clear D. CDR3 length: 13 amino acids. The germline V gene encodes CDR1 MNHEY and CDR2 SMNVEV (reference sequence). Trimming pared 6 bases from V and 4 bases from J, leaving 12 bases between. Here the CDR3 reads CASRPGVTTEAFF. The CDR3 DNA reads as TGTGCCAGCAGGCCCGGAGTCACCACTGAAGCTTTCTTT.

The CDR3 region is CASSELTGKEDEQYF. CDR3 nucleotide sequence: TGTGCCAGCAGTGAATTGACAGGAAAAGAAGACGAGCAGTACTTC. This rearrangement joins TRBV25-1 to TRBJ2-7; D is possibly TRBD1 (6 bases). CDR1 and CDR2 (germline): MGHDK, SYGVNS. The CDR3 covers 15 residues. The V end lost 1 base, the J end lost 5 bases, and 15 bases lay between the germline ends.

The V gene is TRBV19, the J gene TRBJ1-1, with TRBD1 matching over 10 bases. The CDR3 covers 14 residues. Germline V CDR1 and CDR2: LNHDA, SQIVND (reference sequence). The V segment lost 3 bases and the J segment 10 bases; nucleotides outside the gene matches: 8. The CDR3 reads CASSILSTGGLAFF. The CDR3 DNA is TGTGCCAGTAGTATTTTGTCGACAGGGGGCTTAGCTTTCTTT. The variable domain in full, completed from reference TRBV19 and TRBJ1-1, reads DGGITQSPKYLFRKEGQNVTLSCEQNLNHDAMYWYRQDPGQGLRLIYYSQIVNDFQKGDIAEGYSVSREKKESFPLTVTSAQKNPTAFYLCASSILSTGGLAFFGQGTRLTVV.